What follows is one T cell receptor beta chain and its context. The record originates from a study of T cell responses to AZD1222 COVID-19 vaccine. TCRdb's copy holds only in-frame clones and misses some; the assay was immunoSEQ multiplex PCR. The sample has more than 150,000 clones, approximately 90% seen once. The ends lost 7 bases at V and 1 base at J; junction bases unmatched: 7. Germline V CDR1 and CDR2: LNHDA, SQIVND (reference sequence). The CDR3 length is 15 residues. This TCR was sampled from an adult who received the AZD1222 COVID-19 vaccine. The chain links TRBV19 to TRBJ2-3; 8 bases match TRBD2. The source material was peripheral blood, sampled 28 days after the second AZD1222 dose. This chain's CDR3 is CASKTGGRRTDTQYF. The CDR3 coding sequence is TGTGCCAGTAAAACTGGCGGGAGGCGCACAGATACGCAGTATTTT. The full variable domain, its missing parts supplied by reference TRBV19 and TRBJ2-3, is DGGITQSPKYLFRKEGQNVTLSCEQNLNHDAMYWYRQDPGQGLRLIYYSQIVNDFQKGDIAEGYSVSREKKESFPLTVTSAQKNPTAFYLCASKTGGRRTDTQYFGPGTRLTVL.